Reported below is one T cell receptor beta chain. The sample belongs to a study of cytomegalovirus exposure and HLA in healthy donors. Amplification used 60 Vbeta primers and 13 Jbeta primers. TCRdb's table, derived via immunoSEQ multiplex PCR, lists solely in-frame clones and lacks some. The table has about 130,000 clones, just under 85% seen once. The germline V gene has CDR1 SGHAT and CDR2 FQNNGV. V lost 5 bases and J lost 4; bases outside the gene matches: 5. This CDR3 comprises 16 residues. The clonotype was recovered from a boy between 2 and 10 years old in good health and CMV-seronegative. The sample comprised PBMCs. V and J are TRBV11-2 and TRBJ2-1, with 13 nucleotides matching TRBD2. CDR3 residues: CASSPGLAGVYNEQFF. Here the CDR3 DNA reads TGTGCCAGCAGCCCCGGACTAGCGGGAGTTTACAATGAGCAGTTCTTC.